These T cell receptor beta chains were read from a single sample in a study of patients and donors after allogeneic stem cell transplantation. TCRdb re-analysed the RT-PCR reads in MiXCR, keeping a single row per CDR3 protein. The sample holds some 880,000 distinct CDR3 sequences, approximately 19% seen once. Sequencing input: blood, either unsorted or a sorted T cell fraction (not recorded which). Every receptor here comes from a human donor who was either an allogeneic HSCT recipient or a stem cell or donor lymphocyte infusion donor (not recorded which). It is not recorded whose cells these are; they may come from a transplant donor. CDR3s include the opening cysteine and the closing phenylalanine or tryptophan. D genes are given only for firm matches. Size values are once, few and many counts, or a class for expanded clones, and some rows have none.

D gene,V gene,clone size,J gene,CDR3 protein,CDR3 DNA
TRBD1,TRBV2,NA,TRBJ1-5,CASSGDRVGHQPQHF,TGTGCCAGCAGCGGTGACAGGGTGGGGCATCAGCCCCAGCATTTT
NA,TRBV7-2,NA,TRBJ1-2,CASSLDGGVGGYTF,TGTGCCAGCAGCTTAGATGGTGGCGTAGGTGGCTACACCTTC
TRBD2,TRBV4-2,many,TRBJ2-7,CASSQESGRALRVVEQYF,TGTGCCAGCAGCCAAGAGAGCGGGAGGGCCCTACGCGTTGTAGAGCAGTACTTC
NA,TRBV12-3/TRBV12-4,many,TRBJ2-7,CASSLSGGLSYEQYF,TGTGCCAGCAGTTTAAGCGGCGGTCTCTCCTACGAGCAGTACTTC
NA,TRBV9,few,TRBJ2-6,CASSLALTGANVLTF,TGTGCCAGCAGCCTAGCTCTAACCGGGGCCAACGTCCTGACTTTC
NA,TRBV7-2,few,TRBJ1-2,CASSLGVGQIYGYTF,TGTGCCAGCAGCTTAGGAGTAGGCCAGATCTATGGCTACACCTTC
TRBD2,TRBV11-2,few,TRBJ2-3,CASSFVLAGGKLTDTQYF,TGTGCCAGCAGCTTCGTACTAGCGGGGGGGAAACTCACAGATACGCAGTATTTT
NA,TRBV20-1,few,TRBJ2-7,CSAVVSYEQYF,TGCAGTGCTGTCGTCTCCTACGAGCAGTACTTC
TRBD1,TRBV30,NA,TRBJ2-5,CAWLTGGETQYF,TGTGCCTGGCTTACAGGGGGGGAGACCCAGTACTTC
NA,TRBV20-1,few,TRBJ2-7,CSASLGGGRSYEQYF,TGCAGTGCTAGCCTCGGGGGAGGTCGGTCCTACGAGCAGTACTTC
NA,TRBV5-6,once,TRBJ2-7,CASSLEVVGTEQYF,TGTGCCAGCAGCTTGGAAGTGGTGGGGACAGAGCAGTACTTC
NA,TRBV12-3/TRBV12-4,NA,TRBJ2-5,CASSPEGQTQYF,TGTGCCAGCAGCCCGGAGGGACAGACCCAGTACTTC
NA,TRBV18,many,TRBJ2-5,CASSPGTQETQYF,TGTGCCAGCTCACCGGGAACACAAGAGACCCAGTACTTC
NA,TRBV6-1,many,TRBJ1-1,CASRLSDRNTEAFF,TGTGCCAGCAGACTCTCGGACAGAAACACTGAAGCTTTCTTT
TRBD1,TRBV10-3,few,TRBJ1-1,CAISPPGQGLAFF,TGTGCCATCAGCCCTCCCGGACAGGGCTTAGCTTTCTTT
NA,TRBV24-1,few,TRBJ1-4,CAANRVPNEKLFF,TGTGCCGCAAACAGGGTACCTAATGAAAAACTGTTTTTT
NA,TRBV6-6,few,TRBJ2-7,CASSYAFSYEQYF,TGTGCCAGCAGTTACGCCTTCAGCTACGAGCAGTACTTC
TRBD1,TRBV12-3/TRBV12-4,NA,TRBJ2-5,CASSEHRGRGETQYF,TGTGCCAGCAGTGAACACAGGGGGCGCGGGGAGACCCAGTACTTC
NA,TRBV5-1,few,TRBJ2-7,CASSLNTAYEQYF,TGCGCCAGCAGCTTGAACACAGCCTACGAGCAGTACTTC
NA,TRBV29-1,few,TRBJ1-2,CSVEFGSYGYTF,TGCAGCGTTGAATTCGGCAGCTATGGCTACACCTTC
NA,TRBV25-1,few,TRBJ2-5,CASSVKRGETQYF,TGTGCCAGCAGTGTGAAGAGAGGCGAGACCCAGTACTTC
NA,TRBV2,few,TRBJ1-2,CASSERENYGYTF,TGTGCCAGCAGTGAAAGGGAAAACTATGGCTACACCTTC
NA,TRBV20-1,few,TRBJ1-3,CSARPADGGNTIYF,TGCAGTGCGAGACCCGCGGACGGTGGAAACACCATATATTTT
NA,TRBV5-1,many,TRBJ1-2,CASSETGVYGYTF,TGCGCCAGCAGCGAAACAGGAGTCTATGGCTACACCTTC
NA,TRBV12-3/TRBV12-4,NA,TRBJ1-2,CASSFGQQIYGYTF,TGTGCCAGCAGTTTCGGCCAGCAAATCTATGGCTACACCTTC
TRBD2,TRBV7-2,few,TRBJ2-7,CASSLRTSGGATEQYF,TGTGCCAGCAGCTTGAGGACTAGCGGGGGGGCCACCGAGCAGTACTTC
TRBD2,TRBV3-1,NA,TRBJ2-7,CASSQDPRREGRYEQYF,TGTGCCAGCAGCCAAGATCCCCGGCGGGAGGGCCGTTACGAGCAGTACTTC
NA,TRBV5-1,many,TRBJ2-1,CASNGGLKNEQFF,TGCGCCAGCAATGGCGGCCTAAAGAATGAGCAGTTCTTC
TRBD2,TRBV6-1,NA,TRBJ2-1,CASTLFSGRVSEQFF,TGTGCCAGCACCCTGTTTAGCGGGAGGGTAAGTGAGCAGTTCTTC
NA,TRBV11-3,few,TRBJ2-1,CASSLDHYNEQFF,TGTGCCAGCAGCTTAGATCACTACAATGAGCAGTTCTTC
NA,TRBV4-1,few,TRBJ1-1,CASSHKDRSEAFF,TGCGCCAGCAGCCACAAGGACCGATCAGAAGCTTTCTTT
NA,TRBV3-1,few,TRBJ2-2,CASSHPGTSAGELFF,TGTGCCAGCAGTCATCCCGGGACATCGGCCGGGGAGCTGTTTTTT
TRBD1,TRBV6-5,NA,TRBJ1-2,CASSYRDRGSYGYTF,TGTGCCAGCAGTTACCGCGACAGGGGAAGCTATGGCTACACCTTC
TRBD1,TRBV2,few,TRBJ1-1,CASRPLTGEETFF,TGTGCCAGCAGGCCGCTAACAGGGGAAGAAACTTTCTTT
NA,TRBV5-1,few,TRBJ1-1,CASSFSLSTEAFF,TGCGCCAGCAGCTTTAGTTTAAGCACTGAAGCTTTCTTT
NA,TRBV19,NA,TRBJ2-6,CASSSDHSGANVLTF,TGTGCCAGTAGCTCGGACCACTCTGGGGCCAACGTCCTGACTTTC
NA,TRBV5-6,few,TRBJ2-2,CASSPRQTTGELFF,TGTGCCAGCAGCCCAAGACAGACTACCGGGGAGCTGTTTTTT
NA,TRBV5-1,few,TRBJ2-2,CASSLVAQGRTGELFF,TGCGCCAGCAGCTTGGTAGCGCAGGGTCGAACCGGGGAGCTGTTTTTT
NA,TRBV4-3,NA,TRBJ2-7,CASSLFRGAYEQYF,TGCGCCAGCAGCCTTTTCAGGGGGGCCTACGAGCAGTACTTC
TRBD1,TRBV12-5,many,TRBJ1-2,CASGRTGGGGYTF,TGTGCTAGTGGCCGAACAGGGGGAGGTGGCTACACCTTC
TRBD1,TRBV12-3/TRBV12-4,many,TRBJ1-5,CASSSGQGLGPQHF,TGTGCCAGCAGTTCGGGACAGGGGTTAGGCCCCCAGCATTTT
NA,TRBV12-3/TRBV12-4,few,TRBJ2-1,CASSPLGAEYNEQFF,TGTGCCAGCAGTCCCCTGGGGGCGGAATACAATGAGCAGTTCTTC
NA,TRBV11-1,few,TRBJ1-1,CASSSQTSGRYSNTEAFF,TGTGCCAGCAGCTCTCAAACCTCTGGACGGTATTCGAACACTGAAGCTTTCTTT
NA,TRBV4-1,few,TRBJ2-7,CASSHPTGGYEQYF,TGCGCCAGCAGCCATCCGACAGGAGGATACGAGCAGTACTTC
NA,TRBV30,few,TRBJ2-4,CAWTVDKNIQYF,TGTGCCTGGACAGTCGATAAAAACATTCAGTACTTC
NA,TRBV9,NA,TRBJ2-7,CASSSHRDGSYEQYF,TGTGCCAGCAGCTCCCACCGGGACGGATCCTACGAGCAGTACTTC
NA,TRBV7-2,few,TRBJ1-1,CASNFPTDTEAFF,TGTGCCAGCAACTTCCCGACAGACACTGAAGCTTTCTTT
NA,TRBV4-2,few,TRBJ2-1,CASSQGGLDSYNEQFF,TGTGCCAGCAGCCAAGGGGGGCTGGACTCCTACAATGAGCAGTTCTTC
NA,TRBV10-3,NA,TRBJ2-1,CAISGTGFGSYNEQFF,TGTGCCATCAGTGGAACGGGTTTCGGCTCCTACAATGAGCAGTTCTTC
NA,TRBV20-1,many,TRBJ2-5,CSARGQETQYF,TGCAGTGCTAGGGGGCAAGAGACCCAGTACTTC
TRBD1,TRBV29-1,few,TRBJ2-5,CSVSAWDRGLETQYF,TGCAGCGTCTCCGCCTGGGACAGGGGATTAGAGACCCAGTACTTC
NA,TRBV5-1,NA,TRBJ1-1,CASSLLGPTTPEAFF,TGCGCCAGCAGCTTGTTGGGACCGACCACCCCTGAAGCTTTCTTT